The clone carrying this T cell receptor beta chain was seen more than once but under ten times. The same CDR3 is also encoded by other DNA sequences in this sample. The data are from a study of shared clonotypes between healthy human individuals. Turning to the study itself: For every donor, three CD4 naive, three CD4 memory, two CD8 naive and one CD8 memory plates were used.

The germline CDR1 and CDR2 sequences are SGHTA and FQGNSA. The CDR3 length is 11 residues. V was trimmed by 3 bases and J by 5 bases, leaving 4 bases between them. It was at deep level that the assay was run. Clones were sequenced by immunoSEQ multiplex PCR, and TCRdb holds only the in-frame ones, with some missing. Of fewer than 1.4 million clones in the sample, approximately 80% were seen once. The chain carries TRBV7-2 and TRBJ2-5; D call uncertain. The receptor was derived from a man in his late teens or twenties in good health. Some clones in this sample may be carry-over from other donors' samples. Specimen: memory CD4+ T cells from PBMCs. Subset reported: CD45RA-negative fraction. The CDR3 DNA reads TGTGCCAGCAGCTTTAGTGAGACCCAGTACTTC. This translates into CASSFSETQYF.